The 17 T cell receptor beta chains listed next were all sequenced from one sample in a study of OX40 agonist ivuxolimab in advanced cancers. Libraries were prepared by immunoSEQ multiplex PCR; TCRdb keeps only in-frame clonotypes and omits some of them. The sample holds around 69,000 clones; approximately 83% are singletons and the top ten take 3.1%. This sample comprised CD4+ or CD8+ T cells sorted from blood, obtained in a trial of the OX40 agonist ivuxolimab. These receptors all come from an adult with an advanced solid tumor such as melanoma, head and neck, liver or kidney cancer.

This chain connects TRBV6-6 to TRBJ1-3; unclear D gene. Trimming took off 4 bases at V and 0 bases at J, with 7 bases between the two ends. The V gene's germline CDR1 is MNHNY and CDR2 SVGAGI (reference sequence). The CDR3 runs 14 residues. CDR3 DNA: TGTGCCAGCAGTTCAGGCAGCTCTGGAAACACCATATATTTT. This encodes CASSSGSSGNTIYF.

The chain recombines TRBV6-5 with TRBJ2-7; 11 nucleotides align to TRBD1. Germline V gives CDR1 MNHEY, CDR2 SVGAGI. The junction had 3 bases not matched to a gene; V was cut back by 3 bases and J by 2 bases. This CDR3 is built from 15 residues. The DNA for the CDR3 is TGTGCCAGCAGTTATAAGGGACAGGGGGCCTACGAGCAGTACTTC. It translates to CASSYKGQGAYEQYF.

This clone has only one observation. This chain uses TRBV27 with TRBJ1-1, with unresolved D. The CDR3 is made up of 13 amino acids. V dropped 4 bases and J dropped 8 bases, with 14 bases sitting between them. CDR1 MNHEY and CDR2 SMNVEV come from the germline V gene (reference sequence). The DNA of the CDR3 is TGTGCCAGCAGTTCCCTTCCACAGCGCGAAGCTTTCTTT. Translating gives CASSSLPQREAFF.

The V and J genes are TRBV7-3 and TRBJ1-5; unclear D gene. Trimming removed 3 bases at V and 1 base at J, with 7 bases between. The CDR3 consists of 14 residues. Looked up from germline, CDR1 is SGHTA and CDR2 is FQGTGA. The DNA for the CDR3 is TGTGCCAGCAGCTTCATAGCGAGCAATCAGCCCCAGCATTTT. Protein: CASSFIASNQPQHF.

The chain links TRBV4-3 to TRBJ1-5; D is uncertain. The CDR3 loop spans 14 amino acids. In germline, CDR1 is LGHNA, CDR2 YSLEER. V was pared by 0 bases and J by 9 bases, with 12 bases between. The CDR3 coding sequence is TGCGCCAGCAGCCAAGAAAAGCCTTCTGGGCCCCAGCATTTT. It codes for CASSQEKPSGPQHF.

The chain has TRBV9 and TRBJ2-4; TRBD1 might be the D (6 bases). From germline, CDR1 is SGDLS and CDR2 YYNGEE. The CDR3 sequence is 14 residues long. V was cut by 3 bases and J by 2 bases, with 9 bases left in between. The CDR3 region has the DNA TGTGCCAGCAGCGAACAGGGTACCAAAAACATTCAGTACTTC. It codes for CASSEQGTKNIQYF.

The table lists this clone with a few counts. V and J are TRBV11-3 and TRBJ1-2; no definite D call. Per germline, CDR1 SGHNT and CDR2 YENEEA. V lost 3 bases and J lost 8, with 10 bases in between. There are 12 residues in the CDR3. The CDR3 protein is CASSFPNLGYTF. As DNA, the CDR3 is TGTGCCAGCAGCTTCCCAAACCTGGGCTACACCTTC.

The chain combines TRBV5-1 with TRBJ2-3, with D uncertain. Trimming removed 4 bases from V and 5 bases from J, with 11 bases in between. This CDR3 has 13 amino acids. Looked up from germline, CDR1 is SGHRS and CDR2 is YFSETQ. The CDR3 region is CASSAEFGDTQYF. The CDR3 DNA follows: TGCGCCAGCAGCGCCGAGTTTGGAGATACGCAGTATTTT.

Only a few counts were recorded for this clone. The rearrangement links TRBV6-6 to TRBJ1-3, with D maybe TRBD1 (6 bases). Trimming removed 4 bases at V and 4 bases at J, with 11 bases between. Germline CDR1 MNHNY, CDR2 SVGAGI (reference sequence). This CDR3 comprises 14 residues. CDR3 bases: TGTGCCAGCAGTTTTGGGGGGCACGGAAACACCATATATTTT. It codes for CASSFGGHGNTIYF.

This chain links TRBV11-2 with TRBJ1-5; D unclear. The CDR3 contains 15 residues. CDR1 and CDR2 (germline): SGHAT, FQNNGV. V was cut by 4 bases and J by 2 bases, with 12 bases left in between. The CDR3, as DNA: TGTGCCAGCAGCTATGGAAGCGGGGGCAATCAGCCCCAGCATTTT. Protein: CASSYGSGGNQPQHF.

As DNA, the CDR3 is TGTGCCAGCAGCCCCCGGGGGCTGCGCACAGATACGCAGTATTTT. Amino acid sequence: CASSPRGLRTDTQYF. The chain has TRBV11-2 and TRBJ2-3; D may match TRBD1 or TRBD2 (6 bases each). The CDR3 totals 15 residues. The ends were cut back, 5 bases at V and 1 base at J, with 13 bases in the middle. CDR1 SGHAT and CDR2 FQNNGV come from the germline V gene.

This clone was picked up a small number of times. The J gene is TRBJ1-1, the V gene TRBV7-7; D not resolved. Germline CDR1 SSHAT, CDR2 FNYEAQ (reference sequence). This CDR3 comprises 13 residues. Trimming removed 5 bases from V and 3 bases from J, with 10 bases in between. In DNA, the CDR3 is TGTGCCAGCAGCAAGAGCATTGACACTGAAGCTTTCTTT. Protein product: CASSKSIDTEAFF.

J is TRBJ2-3 and V is TRBV19, with 10 positions matching TRBD2. Germline V gene sequence: CDR1 LNHDA, CDR2 SQIVND (reference sequence). J lost 8 bases, V lost 1 base, and 9 bases had no gene match. The CDR3 is 16 residues long. The CDR3 DNA sequence: TGTGCCAGTAGTATAGGCCTAGCGGGGGAGATTGGTACGCAGTATTTT. Translating gives CASSIGLAGEIGTQYF.

The rearrangement uses TRBV6-1 and TRBJ2-2; TRBD2 might be the D (5 bases). The germline CDR1 and CDR2 sequences are MNHNS and SASEGT. Between the trimmed V and J ends, which lost 4 bases and 8 bases, there was a span of 17 bases. CDR3 length equals 15 residues. In DNA, the CDR3 is TGTGCCAGCAGTGTGGGAAGCGGTGTTAAGGGGGAGCTGTTTTTT. Translating it yields CASSVGSGVKGELFF.

V and J are TRBV7-9 and TRBJ1-4, with D tentatively TRBD1 (5 bases). This CDR3 is built from 12 residues. V gave up 2 bases and J gave up 11 bases, with 9 bases separating them. Per the germline V gene, CDR1 is SEHNR and CDR2 is FQNEAQ (reference sequence). The CDR3 DNA is TGTGCCAGCAGCTTACAGGGAGCGAAACTGTTTTTT. Translation gives CASSLQGAKLFF. Together with reference TRBV7-9 and TRBJ1-4, the CDR3 gives the full variable domain: DTGVSQNPRHKITKRGQNVTFRCDPISEHNRLYWYRQTLGQGPEFLTYFQNEAQLEKSRLLSDRFSAERPKGSFSTLEIQRTEQGDSAMYLCASSLQGAKLFFGSGTQLSVL.

There are a few counts of this clone. Its ends do not fully match the called genes, so a read error is possible. V gene TRBV6-1 combines with J gene TRBJ1-5, with 9 nucleotides matching TRBD1. This CDR3 is built from 13 residues. In germline, CDR1 is MNHNS, CDR2 SASEGT. In nucleotides, the CDR3 is TGTGCCAGCAGTGTCTCCATGGGGGACAGGGAGGATTTT. It yields the protein CASSVSMGDREDF.

The chain couples TRBV2 to TRBJ2-4, with D uncertain. In germline, CDR1 is SNHLY, CDR2 FYNNEI. V was trimmed by 8 bases and J by 4 bases, leaving 24 bases between them. This CDR3 contains 17 residues. The CDR3 loop is CASQDLTILWGKNIQYF. The CDR3 DNA is TGTGCCAGCCAAGACCTGACCATACTATGGGGTAAAAACATTCAGTACTTC.